This T cell receptor beta chain is from a study of blood T cell repertoires in COVID-19. V was cut by 3 bases and J by 4 bases, with 18 bases left in between. This CDR3 is built from 16 residues. Germline CDR1 and CDR2: KGHSH and LQKENI. TCRdb's copy holds only in-frame clones and misses some; the assay was immunoSEQ multiplex PCR. The sample shows 75,000 to 95,000 clones, over 80% of them seen only once. The TCR comes from a man older than 75 with active or convalescent COVID-19. The sequenced sample consisted of peripheral blood. V and J are TRBV18 and TRBJ2-5; TRBD2 might be the D (5 bases). CDR3 region: CASSPRGASRGETQYF. The CDR3 bases are TGTGCCAGCTCACCCCGGGGTGCTTCCCGGGGAGAGACCCAGTACTTC.